This TCR beta chain was profiled in a study of cytomegalovirus exposure and HLA in healthy donors. Study-wide results and limits: Investigators reported over 150 TCR beta chains as tied to cytomegalovirus. By HLA locus, TCR association rates varied in a later analysis, with DRB1 showing the most and HLA-C the fewest.

Among the donors, all were healthy bone marrow donors. At sampling all donors were nominally healthy, likely with unrecorded immune exposures. The PCR used 60 Vbeta and 13 Jbeta primers. Produced via immunoSEQ multiplex PCR; TCRdb's table is partial and in-frame only. Its table records 55,000 to 75,000 clones. Germline CDR1 is LNHNV and CDR2 is YYDKDF (reference sequence). There are 15 residues in the CDR3. Trimming shortened V by 0 bases and J by 7 bases, and 13 bases separated the two germline ends. To note about this clone: The target antigen is unknown.

The sequenced sample was PBMCs. The origin of this receptor is a woman in her 30s in good health and CMV-seronegative. This chain connects TRBV15 to TRBJ1-5; D perhaps matches TRBD1 (5 bases). In nucleotides, the CDR3 is TGTGCCACCAGCAGAGATCCGGGGGACCGGCAGCCCCAGCATTTT. Translating it yields CATSRDPGDRQPQHF.